This T cell receptor beta chain was recovered during a study of T-cell reconstitution after alpha-beta-depleted transplantation in children. Note on this clonotype: A much larger clone lies one base from this, so it may be a read error. Since the CDR3 does not end with the conserved phenylalanine or tryptophan, this likely comes from a read error.

This sample's TCRbeta library carried unique molecular identifier barcodes. MiXCR was run by TCRdb on the PCR reads, yielding one entry per CDR3 protein. Of about 97,000 distinct CDR3 sequences listed, 7% to 8% are singletons. The CDR3 spans 15 residues. Germline assignment: CDR1 SGHRS and CDR2 YFSETQ. V was pared by 3 bases and J by 1 base, with 0 bases of the junction left unmatched. V usage is TRBV5-1 and J usage is TRBJ2-3; 12 bases are a match to TRBD2. This material consisted of PBMCs, taken before TCRalphabeta/CD19-depleted stem cell transplant. The clonotype was recovered from a boy under 10 years old with acute lymphoblastic leukemia, due to receive a stem cell transplant. The CDR3 DNA reads as TGCGCCAGCAGCTGGACTAGCGGGGGCACAGATACGCAGTATTTA. Protein: CASSWTSGGTDTQYL.